This passage covers 30 T cell receptor beta chains from one sample sequenced in a study of radiation and T cells in renal cell carcinoma. The sample's time point: baseline pretreatment blood. Treatment meaning: 15 Gy SBRT to primary tumor, nephrectomy 4 weeks later. The table came from immunoSEQ multiplex PCR; TCRdb's copy has only in-frame clones and leaves some out. This table has around 140,000 clones, about nine tenths appearing once. Sample: blood, taken from a patient whose treatment included radiotherapy and nephrectomy. Source of these receptors: a woman in her 70s with renal cell carcinoma.

The chain joins TRBV4-3 to TRBJ1-2; 10 positions match TRBD1. The trim removed 3 bases at V and 8 bases at J, leaving 6 bases unmatched. Germline lookup yields CDR1 LGHNA and CDR2 YSLEER. This CDR3 region has 14 residues. Here the CDR3 DNA reads TGCGCCAGCAGCCAGGGGACAGGGGCGGGCGGCTACACCTTC. Translated: CASSQGTGAGGYTF.

This chain joins TRBV9 and TRBJ2-1, with D possibly TRBD2 on 6 matching bases. The CDR3 totals 13 residues. V shed 3 bases and J shed 4 bases, with 8 bases lying between them. Looked up from germline, CDR1 is SGDLS and CDR2 is YYNGEE. The CDR3 DNA is TGTGCCAGCAGCGATGGGGGGTACAATGAGCAGTTCTTC. Translation: CASSDGGYNEQFF.

The gene calls are TRBV19 and TRBJ2-4; 11 bases are a match to TRBD1. Trimming at V came to 4 bases and at J to 2 bases, leaving 1 base not matched to a gene. The CDR3 is 15 residues long. CDR1 LNHDA and CDR2 SQIVND come from the germline V gene (reference sequence). Here the CDR3 DNA reads TGTGCCAGTAGTACGGACAGGGGGCCCAAAAACATTCAGTACTTC. Encoded protein: CASSTDRGPKNIQYF.

The V and J genes are TRBV27 and TRBJ1-4; D gene unclear. CDR1 is MNHEY and CDR2 is SMNVEV in the germline V gene (reference sequence). The V end lost 6 bases, the J end lost 0 bases, and 8 bases lay between the germline ends. This CDR3 has 14 residues. As DNA, the CDR3 is TGTGCCAGCAGACGGCCAGCAACTAATGAAAAACTGTTTTTT. It translates to CASRRPATNEKLFF.

The genes are TRBV5-4 and TRBJ2-3, with D perhaps matching TRBD2 (7 bases). The V gene lost 4 bases and the J gene lost 4 bases, with 16 bases spanning the gap. The CDR3 contains 15 residues. From germline, CDR1 is SGHNT and CDR2 YYREEE (reference sequence). CDR3 loop: CASSIGGRVPDTQYF. CDR3 nucleotide sequence: TGTGCCAGCAGCATCGGGGGGCGGGTCCCAGATACGCAGTATTTT.

V gene TRBV21-1 combines with J gene TRBJ2-5; the DNA was not used to check the table's D call, TRBD1. TRBV21-1 is a pseudogene. The CDR3 loop spans 13 amino acids. CDR3 DNA: TGTGCCAGCGTCCCCAGGCAGTTGGAGACCCAGTACTTC. Translation: CASVPRQLETQYF.

The chain recombines TRBV7-9 with TRBJ1-6; no reliable D call. The germline V gene encodes CDR1 SEHNR and CDR2 FQNEAQ (reference sequence). The V end lost 2 bases, the J end lost 8 bases, and 7 bases lay between the germline ends. This CDR3 has 13 residues. The CDR3 reads CASSLFEDSPLHF. CDR3 in DNA: TGTGCCAGCAGCTTATTCGAGGATTCACCCCTCCACTTT.

This clone occurred once. The chain is built from TRBV19 and TRBJ1-5, with TRBD1 as a possible D gene (5 bases). The germline V gene encodes CDR1 LNHDA and CDR2 SQIVND (reference sequence). The V and J ends lost 3 bases and 5 bases respectively, with 8 bases between them. There are 13 residues in the CDR3. The CDR3 region has the DNA TGTGCCAGTAGTATTATGGGGGATCAGCCCCAGCATTTT. Translating it yields CASSIMGDQPQHF.

In its sample, this clone was seen once. The V gene is TRBV10-3, the J gene TRBJ2-2; D perhaps matches TRBD1 (6 bases). V was trimmed by 6 bases and J by 0 bases, leaving 14 bases between them. This CDR3 contains 16 residues. The germline CDR1 and CDR2 sequences are ENHRY and SYGVKD. The CDR3 coding sequence is TGTGCCATCAGCGGGAATTCAGGGGCGAACACCGGGGAGCTGTTTTTT. As protein: CAISGNSGANTGELFF.

The genes are TRBV6-6 and TRBJ1-1; D gene ambiguous. The CDR3 totals 12 residues. CDR1 is MNHNY, CDR2 SVGAGI, per germline (reference sequence). V dropped 1 base and J dropped 9 bases, with 9 bases sitting between them. The CDR3, as DNA: TGTGCCAGCAGTTACTTTGGTAGTCAAGCTTTCTTT. Its translation is CASSYFGSQAFF.

The chain has TRBV4-3 and TRBJ2-2; 7 bases fit TRBD1. There are 15 residues in the CDR3. Trimming at V came to 3 bases and at J to 5 bases, leaving 6 bases not matched to a gene. CDR1 and CDR2 from the germline V gene are LGHNA and YSLEER. The CDR3 nucleotides read TGCGCCAGCAGCCAGACAGGGATTCGGACCGGGGAGCTGTTTTTT. Amino acid sequence: CASSQTGIRTGELFF.

CDR3 in DNA: TGTGCCAGCAGACGCACAGGGATCACTGAAGCTTTCTTT. This translates into CASRRTGITEAFF. The chain employs TRBV27 and TRBJ1-1; weak D call: TRBD1 (6 bases). Trimming removed 6 bases from V and 4 bases from J, with 12 bases in between. The CDR3 runs 13 residues. The germline CDR1 and CDR2 sequences are MNHEY and SMNVEV (reference sequence).

The chain is built from TRBV9 and TRBJ2-3; 7 positions match TRBD1. V was clipped by 3 bases and J by 1 base; unmatched bases: 8. Germline assignment: CDR1 SGDLS and CDR2 YYNGEE. CDR3 length: 16 residues. For the CDR3, the DNA is TGTGCCAGCAGCGGACAAATAGGGGGCGGCACAGATACGCAGTATTTT. Amino acids: CASSGQIGGGTDTQYF.

The J gene is TRBJ1-1, the V gene TRBV7-9; the D is unclear. V shed 5 bases and J shed 1 base, with 14 bases lying between them. The CDR3 consists of 15 residues. Per the germline V gene, CDR1 is SEHNR and CDR2 is FQNEAQ (reference sequence). The CDR3 is CASSPGPIPNTEAFF. The CDR3 nucleotides read TGTGCCAGCAGCCCCGGACCGATCCCGAACACTGAAGCTTTCTTT.

This chain joins TRBV4-3 and TRBJ2-2; D is perhaps TRBD1 (5 bases). This CDR3 is 16 amino acids long. V was cut by 0 bases and J by 7 bases, with 15 bases left in between. In germline, CDR1 is LGHNA, CDR2 YSLEER. The CDR3 protein is CASSQEARGIGGELFF. DNA for the CDR3: TGCGCCAGCAGCCAAGAAGCAAGGGGAATTGGCGGGGAGCTGTTTTTT.

Points on this clone: The same CDR3 arises from other DNA sequences in this sample as well. V is TRBV5-5 and J is TRBJ1-4; no reliable D call. Germline V lookup: CDR1 SGHKS, CDR2 YYEKEE (reference sequence). The CDR3 has 15 residues. The ends were cut back, 0 bases at V and 0 bases at J, with 6 bases in the middle. CDR3 sequence (DNA): TGTGCCAGCAGCTTGGCAGTTGCAACTAATGAAAAACTGTTTTTT. Translated, it gives CASSLAVATNEKLFF.

This rearrangement joins TRBV29-1 to TRBJ2-7; D may match TRBD1 or TRBD2 (6 bases each). Trimming took 4 bases from V and 7 from J, leaving 14 bases between them. The CDR3 has 12 amino acids. Germline CDR1 is SQVTM and CDR2 is ANQGSEA. The CDR3 DNA reads TGCAGCGTTGGACAGGCCGGAGGGGAGCAGTACTTC. This encodes CSVGQAGGEQYF.

V is TRBV7-2 and J is TRBJ1-1; no clear D. With 6 bases removed from V and 0 bases from J, the gap between germline ends came to 8 bases. Germline-derived CDR1 and CDR2 are SGHTA and FQGNSA. The CDR3 sequence is 13 residues long. The CDR3 protein is CASSQTVNTEAFF. The CDR3 region has the DNA TGTGCCAGCAGTCAAACAGTGAACACTGAAGCTTTCTTT.

V gene TRBV15 combines with J gene TRBJ1-1, with D hard to call. This CDR3 contains 13 residues. Germline CDR1 and CDR2: LNHNV and YYDKDF (reference sequence). V was clipped by 5 bases and J by 10 bases, with 17 bases between them. Written as DNA, the CDR3 is TGTGCCACCAGCGAAAGAGGGAGAGGGATAGCTTTCTTT. This codes for CATSERGRGIAFF.

Comment on this clone: This sample also contains other DNA sequences that code for the same CDR3. The chain is built from TRBV6-1 and TRBJ2-7; D gene ambiguous. The ends were cut back, 3 bases at V and 0 bases at J, with 3 bases in the middle. The germline gives CDR1 MNHNS, CDR2 SASEGT. The CDR3 consists of 12 residues. The CDR3 protein is CASSESSYEQYF. The DNA for the CDR3 is TGTGCCAGCAGTGAGAGCTCCTACGAGCAGTACTTC.

The rearrangement joins TRBV9 to TRBJ2-3; D is possibly TRBD2 (5 bases). The CDR3 runs to 13 residues. Germline lookup yields CDR1 SGDLS and CDR2 YYNGEE. V was cut by 4 bases and J by 11 bases, with 17 bases left in between. CDR3: CASSPRSGRQQYF. In DNA, the CDR3 is TGTGCCAGCAGCCCGCGATCGGGGAGACAGCAGTATTTT.

This clone was counted a few times. The chain is built from TRBV6-1 and TRBJ1-1; 7 positions agree with TRBD1. The CDR3 runs 12 residues. The germline gives CDR1 MNHNS, CDR2 SASEGT. Trimming at V came to 8 bases and at J to 6 bases, leaving 6 bases not matched to a gene. The CDR3 DNA reads TGTGCCAGCCACAGGGGAACAGCTGAAGCTTTCTTT. Protein sequence: CASHRGTAEAFF.

The sample holds one count of this clone. The chain has TRBV11-2 and TRBJ2-7; D is unresolved. There are 13 residues in the CDR3. With 2 bases removed from V and 4 bases from J, the gap between germline ends came to 9 bases. Germline V gene lookup returns CDR1 SGHAT and CDR2 FQNNGV. CDR3 nucleotides: TGTGCCAGCAGCTTATCTTGGCGGTACGAGCAGTACTTC. It translates to CASSLSWRYEQYF.

The V gene is TRBV7-9, the J gene TRBJ1-3; a weak D match, TRBD1 (5 bases). The germline V and J ends were trimmed by 0 bases and 0 bases, with 12 bases remaining between them. The germline gives CDR1 SEHNR, CDR2 FQNEAQ (reference sequence). The CDR3 extends over 17 amino acids. Here the CDR3 reads CASSLAQGGSSGNTIYF. The CDR3 region has the DNA TGTGCCAGCAGCTTAGCGCAGGGAGGGAGCTCTGGAAACACCATATATTTT.

The genes are TRBV6-1 and TRBJ2-7, with 9 bases identical to TRBD1. CDR1 is MNHNS, CDR2 SASEGT, per germline. The V and J ends lost 2 bases and 8 bases, in that order; junction bases with no gene match: 7. The CDR3 extends over 14 amino acids. The CDR3 nucleotides read TGTGCCAGCAGTGAACCGGGACAGGGTTGGCAGCAGTACTTC. This translates into CASSEPGQGWQQYF.

The J gene is TRBJ1-1, the V gene TRBV27; no firm D call. V lost 3 bases and J 1 base, leaving 9 bases between the germline ends. Germline lookup yields CDR1 MNHEY and CDR2 SMNVEV (reference sequence). There are 14 residues in the CDR3. CDR3 in amino acids: CASSFRGPNTEAFF. The CDR3 nucleotides are TGTGCCAGCAGTTTTAGAGGGCCGAACACTGAAGCTTTCTTT.

This clone was seen only a few times. The same CDR3 arises from other DNA sequences in this sample as well. CDR3 DNA sequence: TGTGCCAGTAGTGTTGGTAGCACAGATACGCAGTATTTT. Its translation: CASSVGSTDTQYF. This chain connects TRBV19 to TRBJ2-3; D ambiguous. CDR1 and CDR2 (germline): LNHDA, SQIVND (reference sequence). The CDR3 has 13 residues. With 5 bases removed from V and 0 bases from J, the gap between germline ends came to 6 bases.

The rearrangement uses TRBV6-6 and TRBJ2-1; D possibly corresponds to TRBD2 (5 bases). V was trimmed by 5 bases and J by 4 bases, leaving 12 bases between them. Germline V CDR1 and CDR2: MNHNY, SVGAGI (reference sequence). The CDR3 runs to 14 residues. The CDR3 DNA reads TGTGCCAGCAGTGGACTCGGGGAATACAATGAGCAGTTCTTC. Protein product: CASSGLGEYNEQFF.

Only one count was recorded for this clone. In DNA form, the CDR3 reads TGTGCCAGCAGGGATACAACTAGAGACAATGAGCAGTTCTTC. This codes for CASRDTTRDNEQFF. This chain links TRBV6-6 with TRBJ2-1; the D gene is possibly TRBD2 (5 bases). The V end was cut by 6 bases, the J end by 5 bases, with 14 bases between. The CDR3 has 14 amino acids. Germline V gene data show CDR1 as MNHNY and CDR2 as SVGAGI (reference sequence).

This chain uses TRBV5-1 with TRBJ2-6, with a weak D call TRBD1 (5 bases). Germline V lookup: CDR1 SGHRS, CDR2 YFSETQ. V gave up 0 bases and J gave up 0 bases, with 19 bases separating them. The CDR3 consists of 20 residues. The CDR3 region is CASSLARLAGLNSGANVLTF. CDR3 DNA: TGCGCCAGCAGCTTGGCCCGATTGGCAGGGCTAAACTCTGGGGCCAACGTCCTGACTTTC.